This T cell receptor (beta chain) was found in a study of T cell responses to AZD1222 COVID-19 vaccine. Profiling relied on immunoSEQ multiplex PCR, and the TCRdb table lists in-frame clones only, not all of them. In the table there are roughly 130,000 clones, 80% to 90% of which are singletons. V dropped 2 bases and J dropped 8 bases, with 9 bases sitting between them. The V gene's germline CDR1 is MNHNY and CDR2 SVGAGI (reference sequence). CDR3 length equals 12 residues. This chain connects TRBV6-6 to TRBJ1-1; no clear D. This clonotype originated in an adult in good health. Sequenced material: peripheral blood, taken on day 0 of AZD1222 vaccination. The CDR3, as DNA: TGTGCCAGCAGTTACGAGGTGGGGGAAGCTTTCTTT. Translated, it gives CASSYEVGEAFF.